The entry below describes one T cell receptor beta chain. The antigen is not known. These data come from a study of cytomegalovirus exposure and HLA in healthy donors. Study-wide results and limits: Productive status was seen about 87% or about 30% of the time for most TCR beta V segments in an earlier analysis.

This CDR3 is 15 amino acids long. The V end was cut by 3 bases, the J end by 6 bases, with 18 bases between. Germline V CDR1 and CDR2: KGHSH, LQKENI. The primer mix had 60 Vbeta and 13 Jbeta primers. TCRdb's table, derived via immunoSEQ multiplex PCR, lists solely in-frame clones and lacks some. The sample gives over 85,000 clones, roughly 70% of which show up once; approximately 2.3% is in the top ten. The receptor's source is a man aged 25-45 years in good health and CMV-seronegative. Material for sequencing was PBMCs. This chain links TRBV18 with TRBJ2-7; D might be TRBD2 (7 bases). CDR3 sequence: CASSPQRGAGGEQYF. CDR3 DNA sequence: TGTGCCAGCTCACCTCAACGGGGGGCCGGCGGCGAGCAGTACTTC. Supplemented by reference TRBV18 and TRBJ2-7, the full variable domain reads NAGVMQNPRHLVRRRGQEARLRCSPMKGHSHVYWYRQLPEEGLKFMVYLQKENIIDESGMPKERFSAEFPKEGPSILRIQQVVRGDSAAYFCASSPQRGAGGEQYFGPGTRLTVT.